Sequencing of this T cell receptor beta chain was carried out in a study of beta chain features in type 1 diabetes. Regarding the study as a whole: For type 1 diabetes patients, VDJ junctions showed fewer insertions and more deletions.

This clone was observed a handful of times. Its antigen remains unidentified. The CDR3 loop spans 15 amino acids. Germline CDR1 reads LNHDA; CDR2 reads SQIVND (reference sequence). The junction had 5 bases not matched to a gene; V was cut back by 3 bases and J by 2 bases. Expressed TCRB transcripts were sequenced after all isolated RNA was converted to cDNA. The assay was immunoSEQ multiplex PCR, and TCRdb's table has in-frame clones only and misses some. The data contain fewer than 350,000 clones, 7.5% to 9.5% of them seen just once; the ten biggest clones take up approximately 0.93%. The V and J genes are TRBV19 and TRBJ2-7, with 9 positions matching TRBD1. This receptor was taken from a young woman in good health. Sequenced sample: central memory CD4+ T cells from blood. CDR3 amino acids: CASSIPGTGTYEQYF. DNA of the CDR3: TGTGCCAGTAGTATCCCCGGGACAGGGACCTACGAGCAGTACTTC.